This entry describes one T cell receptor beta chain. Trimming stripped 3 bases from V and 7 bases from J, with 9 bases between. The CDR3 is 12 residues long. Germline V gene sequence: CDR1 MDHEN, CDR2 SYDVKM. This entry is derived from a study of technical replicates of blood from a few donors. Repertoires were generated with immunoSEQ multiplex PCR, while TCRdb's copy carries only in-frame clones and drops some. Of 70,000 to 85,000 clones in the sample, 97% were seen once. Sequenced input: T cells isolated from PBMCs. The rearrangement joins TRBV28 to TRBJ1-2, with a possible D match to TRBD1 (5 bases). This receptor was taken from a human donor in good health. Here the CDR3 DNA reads TGTGCCAGCAGTTTGGGGCAGTTTGGCTACACCTTC. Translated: CASSLGQFGYTF.